Listed here are 19 T cell receptor beta chains from one sample, sequenced in a study of blood T cell repertoires in COVID-19. TCRdb keeps only in-frame clones here, not all; method: immunoSEQ multiplex PCR. The data show 150,000 to 200,000 clones, 65% to 85% seen once. Sequenced material: peripheral blood. The source of these receptors is a woman aged 40 to 50 with COVID-19, enrolled during active disease.

The gene calls are TRBV27 and TRBJ2-7; 7 bases are a match to TRBD1. J lost 7 bases, V lost 6 bases, and 6 bases had no gene match. The CDR3 length is 12 residues. CDR1 and CDR2 from the germline V gene are MNHEY and SMNVEV (reference sequence). CDR3 sequence: CASRATGREQYF. CDR3 sequence (DNA): TGTGCCAGCAGGGCGACAGGGCGGGAGCAGTACTTC.

The chain couples TRBV1 to TRBJ2-5; the DNA was not used to check the table's D call, TRBD2. TRBV1 is termed a pseudogene. The CDR3 runs 16 residues. In DNA form, the CDR3 reads TGCACCAGCAGCCAAGACGAAGCGGAGTTGGGAGAGACCCAGTACTTC. Protein sequence: CTSSQDEAELGETQYF.

The chain has TRBV27 and TRBJ1-1, with 9 bases lining up with TRBD1. Germline CDR1 reads MNHEY; CDR2 reads SMNVEV (reference sequence). The CDR3 loop spans 14 amino acids. Trimming cost V 6 bases and J 5 bases; bases outside gene matches: 7. The DNA of the CDR3 is TGTGCCAGCAGGCATGGGACAGGGAGGACTGAAGCTTTCTTT. Translating gives CASRHGTGRTEAFF.

V is TRBV3-1 (or the pseudogene TRBV3-2) and J is TRBJ1-3; D is uncertain. Between the trimmed V and J ends, which lost 0 bases and 0 bases, there was a span of 9 bases. Germline V gene data show CDR1 as LGHDT and CDR2 as YNNKEL (reference sequence). The CDR3 runs 16 residues. CDR3 DNA sequence: TGTGCCAGCAGCCAAGACCGGGGAGCCTCTGGAAACACCATATATTTT. Protein sequence: CASSQDRGASGNTIYF.

This rearrangement joins TRBV10-1 to TRBJ1-2, with 9 bases fitting TRBD1. CDR3 size: 15 residues. Germline CDR1 WNHNN, CDR2 SYGVQD (reference sequence). V was clipped by 6 bases and J by 7 bases; unmatched bases: 12. The CDR3 DNA reads TGCGCCAGCAGCGACCGGACAGGGGATCACCGTGGCTACACCTTC. This sequence encodes CASSDRTGDHRGYTF.

CDR3 nucleotides: TGCGCCAGCAGTGGACTAGCGCCGAACACCGGGGAGCTGTTTTTT. This sequence encodes CASSGLAPNTGELFF. The J gene is TRBJ2-2, the V gene TRBV10-2; 8 bases align to TRBD2. Per germline, CDR1 WSHSY and CDR2 SAAADI. V lost 4 bases and J lost 0; bases outside the gene matches: 1. This CDR3 region has 15 residues.

The J gene is TRBJ2-7, the V gene TRBV2, with TRBD1 matching 8 bases. The CDR3 is 14 residues long. Trimming cost V 4 bases and J 2 bases; bases outside gene matches: 4. Per germline, CDR1 SNHLY and CDR2 FYNNEI. The CDR3: CASSVRGRTYEQYF. DNA for the CDR3: TGTGCCAGCAGTGTCAGGGGGCGAACCTACGAGCAGTACTTC. The variable domain in full, with the rest retrieved from reference TRBV2 and TRBJ2-7, is EPEVTQTPSHQVTQMGQEVILRCVPISNHLYFYWYRQILGQKVEFLVSFYNNEISEKSEIFDDQFSVERPDGSNFTLKIRSTKLEDSAMYFCASSVRGRTYEQYFGPGTRLTVT.

The chain recombines TRBV12-5 with TRBJ1-5; 8 nucleotides agree with TRBD1. The CDR3 has 16 amino acids. Losses at the gene ends were 0 bases for V and 5 bases for J; bases not matched to a gene: 6. Germline values: CDR1 LGHNT, CDR2 FRNRAP. The CDR3 nucleotides read TGTGCTAGTGGTTTGGTAAGGGGGACAGGATATCAGCCCCAGCATTTT. Its translation is CASGLVRGTGYQPQHF.

This clone was counted between two and nine times. The chain joins TRBV4-1 to TRBJ2-7; 7 bases line up with TRBD2. CDR1 MGHRA and CDR2 YSYEKL come from the germline V gene. This CDR3 comprises 16 residues. V shed 0 bases and J 0 bases; nucleotides not matched to a gene: 5. This chain's CDR3 is CASSQDEAGYSYEQYF. The CDR3 nucleotides read TGCGCCAGCAGCCAAGACGAAGCGGGATACTCCTACGAGCAGTACTTC.

The sample holds a few counts of this clone. The V call is TRBV3-1 (or the pseudogene TRBV3-2), the J call TRBJ1-4; 7 nucleotides line up with TRBD1. The V gene end was trimmed by 0 bases and the J gene end by 6 bases; junction bases not matched to a gene: 7. Germline V gene sequence: CDR1 LGHDT, CDR2 YNNKEL (reference sequence). The length of the CDR3 is 16 residues. The DNA of the CDR3 is TGTGCCAGCAGCCAAGATCAGACGGGACAGTATGAAAAACTGTTTTTT. Translation gives CASSQDQTGQYEKLFF.

The chain has TRBV9 and TRBJ1-4, with D hard to call. From germline, CDR1 is SGDLS and CDR2 YYNGEE. V lost 0 bases to trimming and J lost 5 bases, with 8 bases between them. This CDR3 has 14 residues. The chain's CDR3 is CASSVGTSNEKLFF. The CDR3 region has the DNA TGTGCCAGCAGCGTAGGGACTTCCAATGAAAAACTGTTTTTT. Based on the CDR3 plus reference TRBV9 and TRBJ1-4, the full variable domain is DSGVTQTPKHLITATGQRVTLRCSPRSGDLSVYWYQQSLDQGLQFLIQYYNGEERAKGNILERFSAQQFPDLHSELNLSSLELGDSALYFCASSVGTSNEKLFFGSGTQLSVL.

The chain links TRBV3-1 (or the pseudogene TRBV3-2) to TRBJ2-3, with 9 bases aligning to TRBD2. CDR3 length: 16 amino acids. Germline lookup yields CDR1 LGHDT and CDR2 YNNKEL (reference sequence). The junction had 10 bases not matched to a gene; V was cut back by 2 bases and J by 7 bases. CDR3 loop: CASSQRAGGSRHTQYF. CDR3 nucleotides: TGTGCCAGCAGCCAACGGGCGGGAGGGTCCAGGCATACGCAGTATTTT.

The rearrangement joins TRBV27 to TRBJ1-2, with 8 bases that match TRBD1. The CDR3 spans 12 residues. CDR1 is MNHEY, CDR2 SMNVEV, per germline (reference sequence). J lost 4 bases, V lost 6 bases, and 1 base had no gene match. The CDR3 DNA reads TGTGCCAGCAGGACAGGGGTCTATGGCTACACCTTC. This sequence encodes CASRTGVYGYTF.

The CDR3 DNA reads TGTGCCAGCAGCGGAGGCGGAGTGGACAGGAACACTGAAGCTTTCTTT. Translated, it gives CASSGGGVDRNTEAFF. The chain employs TRBV9 and TRBJ1-1; a weak D match, TRBD1 (6 bases). Germline CDR1 is SGDLS and CDR2 is YYNGEE. The CDR3 is 16 amino acids. The V end lost 3 bases, the J end lost 1 base, and 16 bases lay between the germline ends.

This rearrangement joins TRBV6-4 to TRBJ1-5; D is possibly TRBD1 (6 bases). Germline-derived CDR1 and CDR2 are MRHNA and SNTAGT. This CDR3 comprises 17 residues. The ends were cut back, 6 bases at V and 0 bases at J, with 18 bases in the middle. The CDR3 protein is CASRGKEDSYSNQPQHF. In nucleotides, the CDR3 is TGTGCCAGCAGGGGGAAAGAGGACAGCTATAGCAATCAGCCCCAGCATTTT.

The V and J genes are TRBV6-5 and TRBJ2-2, with TRBD1 identical over 9 bases. This CDR3 comprises 14 residues. Trimming at V came to 6 bases and at J to 7 bases, leaving 6 bases not matched to a gene. CDR1 and CDR2 (germline): MNHEY, SVGAGI. CDR3 in amino acids: CASRGDRASGELFF. DNA of the CDR3: TGTGCCAGCAGGGGGGACAGGGCAAGCGGGGAGCTGTTTTTT.

This rearrangement joins TRBV6-5 to TRBJ2-7; D is unclear. The CDR3 length is 14 residues. V dropped 4 bases and J dropped 5 bases, with 15 bases sitting between them. CDR1 is MNHEY, CDR2 SVGAGI, per germline. In nucleotides, the CDR3 is TGTGCCAGCAGTTTCCCGGGTTTATTCCACGAGCAGTACTTC. It translates to CASSFPGLFHEQYF.

The J gene is TRBJ2-7, the V gene TRBV6-5, with 7 bases that match TRBD2. Trimming took 8 bases from V and 2 from J; bases not matched to a gene: 6. Per germline, CDR1 MNHEY and CDR2 SVGAGI. The CDR3 runs 13 residues. The CDR3 sequence: CASGGVNAYEQYF. In DNA form, the CDR3 reads TGTGCCAGCGGGGGGGTCAACGCCTACGAGCAGTACTTC.

The chain carries TRBV5-1 and TRBJ1-1; no definite D call. Germline V gives CDR1 SGHRS, CDR2 YFSETQ. This CDR3 region has 14 residues. Trimming cost V 0 bases and J 5 bases, with 11 bases left between them. This chain's CDR3 is CASSLASPRTEAFF. CDR3 coding DNA: TGCGCCAGCAGCTTGGCCTCCCCGCGAACTGAAGCTTTCTTT.